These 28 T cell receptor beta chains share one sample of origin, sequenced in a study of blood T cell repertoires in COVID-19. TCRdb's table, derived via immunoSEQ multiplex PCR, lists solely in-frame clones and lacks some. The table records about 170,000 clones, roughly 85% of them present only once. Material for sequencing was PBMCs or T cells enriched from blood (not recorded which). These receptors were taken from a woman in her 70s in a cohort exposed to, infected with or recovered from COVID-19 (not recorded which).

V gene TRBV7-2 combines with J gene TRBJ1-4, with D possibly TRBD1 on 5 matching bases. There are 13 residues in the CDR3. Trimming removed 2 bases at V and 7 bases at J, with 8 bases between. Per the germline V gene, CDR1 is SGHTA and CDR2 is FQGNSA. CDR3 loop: CASSLNQGEKLFF. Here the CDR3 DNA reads TGTGCCAGCAGCTTAAATCAGGGTGAAAAACTGTTTTTT.

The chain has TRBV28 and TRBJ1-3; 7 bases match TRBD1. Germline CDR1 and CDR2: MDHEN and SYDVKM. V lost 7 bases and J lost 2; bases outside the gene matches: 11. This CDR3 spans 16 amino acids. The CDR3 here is CASNPGGTQTGNTIYF. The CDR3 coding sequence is TGTGCCAGCAACCCAGGGGGGACGCAAACTGGAAACACCATATATTTT.

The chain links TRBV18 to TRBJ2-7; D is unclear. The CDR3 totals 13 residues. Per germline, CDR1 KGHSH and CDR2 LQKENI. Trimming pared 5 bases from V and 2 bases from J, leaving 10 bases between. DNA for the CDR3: TGTGCCAGCTCAACTACAAACGCCTACGAGCAGTACTTC. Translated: CASSTTNAYEQYF.

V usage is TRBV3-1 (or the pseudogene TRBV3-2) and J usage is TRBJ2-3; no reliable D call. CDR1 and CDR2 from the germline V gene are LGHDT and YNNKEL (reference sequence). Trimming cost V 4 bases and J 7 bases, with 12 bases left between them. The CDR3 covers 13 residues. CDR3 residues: CASSPGQRYTQYF. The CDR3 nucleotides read TGTGCCAGCAGCCCGGGTCAACGTTATACGCAGTATTTT.

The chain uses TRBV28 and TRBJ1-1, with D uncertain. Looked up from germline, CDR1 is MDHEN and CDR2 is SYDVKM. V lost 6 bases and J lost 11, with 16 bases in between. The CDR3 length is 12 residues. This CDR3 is CASSPMRGRAFF. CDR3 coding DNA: TGTGCCAGCAGCCCTATGCGGGGTAGGGCTTTCTTT. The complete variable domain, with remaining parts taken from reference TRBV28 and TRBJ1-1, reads DVKVTQSSRYLVKRTGEKVFLECVQDMDHENMFWYRQDPGLGLRLIYFSYDVKMKEKGDIPEGYSVSREKKERFSLILESASTNQTSMYLCASSPMRGRAFFGQGTRLTVV.

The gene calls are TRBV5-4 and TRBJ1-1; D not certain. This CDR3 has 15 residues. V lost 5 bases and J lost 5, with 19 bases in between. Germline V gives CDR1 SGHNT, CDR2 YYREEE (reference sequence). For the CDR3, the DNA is TGTGCCAGCAGTGGAGGGAACTCAAGGTATACTGAAGCTTTCTTT. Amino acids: CASSGGNSRYTEAFF.

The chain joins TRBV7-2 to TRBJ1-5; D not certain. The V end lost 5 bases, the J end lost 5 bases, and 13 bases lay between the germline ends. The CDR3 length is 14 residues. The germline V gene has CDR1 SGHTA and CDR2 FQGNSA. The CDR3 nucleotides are TGTGCCAGCAGCCACGGGAGGGTCGATCAGCCCCAGCATTTT. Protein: CASSHGRVDQPQHF.

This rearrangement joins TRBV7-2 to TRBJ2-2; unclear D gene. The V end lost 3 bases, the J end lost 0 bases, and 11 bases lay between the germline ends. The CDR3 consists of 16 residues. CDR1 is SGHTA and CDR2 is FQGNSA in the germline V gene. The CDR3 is CASSFSGTANTGELFF. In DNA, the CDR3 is TGTGCCAGCAGCTTTTCCGGTACGGCGAACACCGGGGAGCTGTTTTTT. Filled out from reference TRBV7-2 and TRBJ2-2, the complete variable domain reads GAGVSQSPSNKVTEKGKDVELRCDPISGHTALYWYRQSLGQGLEFLIYFQGNSAPDKSGLPSDRFSAERTGGSVSTLTIQRTQQEDSAVYLCASSFSGTANTGELFFGEGSRLTVL.

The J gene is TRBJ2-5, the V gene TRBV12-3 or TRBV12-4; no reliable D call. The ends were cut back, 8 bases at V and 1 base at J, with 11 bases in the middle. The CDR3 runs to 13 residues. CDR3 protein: CASRVSTQETQYF. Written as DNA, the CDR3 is TGTGCCAGCCGGGTATCCACCCAAGAGACCCAGTACTTC.

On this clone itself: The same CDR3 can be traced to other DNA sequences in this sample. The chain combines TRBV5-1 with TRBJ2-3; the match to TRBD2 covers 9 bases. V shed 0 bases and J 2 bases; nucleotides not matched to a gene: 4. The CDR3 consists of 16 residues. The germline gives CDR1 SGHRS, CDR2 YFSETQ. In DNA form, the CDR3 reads TGCGCCAGCAGCTTGGGGCTAGCGGGGCCCACAGATACGCAGTATTTT. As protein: CASSLGLAGPTDTQYF.

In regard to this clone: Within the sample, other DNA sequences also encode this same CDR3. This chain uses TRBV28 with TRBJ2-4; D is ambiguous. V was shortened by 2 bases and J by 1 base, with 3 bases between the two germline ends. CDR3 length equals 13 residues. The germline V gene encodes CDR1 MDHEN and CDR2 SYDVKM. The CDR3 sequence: CASSLLAKNIQYF. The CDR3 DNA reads TGTGCCAGCAGTTTACTGGCCAAAAACATTCAGTACTTC.

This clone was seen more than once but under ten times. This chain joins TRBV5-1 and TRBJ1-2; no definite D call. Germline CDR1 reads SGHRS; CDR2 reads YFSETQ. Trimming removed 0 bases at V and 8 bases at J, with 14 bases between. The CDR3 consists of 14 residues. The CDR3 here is CASSLGSGQWGYTF. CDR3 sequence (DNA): TGCGCCAGCAGCTTGGGTTCAGGCCAGTGGGGCTACACCTTC. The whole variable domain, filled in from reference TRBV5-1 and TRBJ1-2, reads KAGVTQTPRYLIKTRGQQVTLSCSPISGHRSVSWYQQTPGQGLQFLFEYFSETQRNKGNFPGRFSGRQFSNSRSEMNVSTLELGDSALYLCASSLGSGQWGYTFGSGTRLTVV.

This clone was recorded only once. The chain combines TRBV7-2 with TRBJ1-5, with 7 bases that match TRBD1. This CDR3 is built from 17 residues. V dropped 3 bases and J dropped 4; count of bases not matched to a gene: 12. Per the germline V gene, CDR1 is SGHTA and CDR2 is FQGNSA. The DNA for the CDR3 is TGTGCCAGCAGCTTTAGTGCTTACAGGGGAATGAATCAGCCCCAGCATTTT. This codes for CASSFSAYRGMNQPQHF.

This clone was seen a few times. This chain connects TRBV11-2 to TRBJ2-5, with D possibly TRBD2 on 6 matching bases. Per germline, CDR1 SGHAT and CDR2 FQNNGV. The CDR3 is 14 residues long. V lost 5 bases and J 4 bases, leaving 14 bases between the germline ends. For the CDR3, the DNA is TGTGCCAGCAGCCCCACCCGGGGGACAGAGACCCAGTACTTC. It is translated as CASSPTRGTETQYF.

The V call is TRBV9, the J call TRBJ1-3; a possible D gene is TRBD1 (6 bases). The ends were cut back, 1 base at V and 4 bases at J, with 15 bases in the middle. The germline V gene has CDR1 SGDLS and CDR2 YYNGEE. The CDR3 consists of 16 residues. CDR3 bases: TGTGCCAGCAGCGTAAACAGGGAGCTAGGAGGAAACACCATATATTTT. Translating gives CASSVNRELGGNTIYF.

This CDR3 is CASSIRENQPQHF. CDR3 sequence (DNA): TGTGCCAGTAGTATACGGGAGAATCAGCCCCAGCATTTT. V usage is TRBV19 and J usage is TRBJ1-5; unclear D gene. The V gene's germline CDR1 is LNHDA and CDR2 SQIVND (reference sequence). This CDR3 is 13 amino acids long. Trimming pared 2 bases from V and 4 bases from J, leaving 6 bases between.

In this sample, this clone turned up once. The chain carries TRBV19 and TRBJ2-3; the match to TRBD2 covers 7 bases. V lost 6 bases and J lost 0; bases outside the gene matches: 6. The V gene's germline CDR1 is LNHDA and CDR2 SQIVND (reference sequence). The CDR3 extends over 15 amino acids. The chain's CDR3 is CASRGSGASTDTQYF. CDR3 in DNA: TGTGCCAGTAGGGGAAGCGGGGCTAGCACAGATACGCAGTATTTT.

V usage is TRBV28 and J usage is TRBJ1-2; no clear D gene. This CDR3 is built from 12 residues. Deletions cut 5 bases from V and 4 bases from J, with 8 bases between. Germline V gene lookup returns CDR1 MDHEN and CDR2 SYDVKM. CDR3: CASSRQLYGYTF. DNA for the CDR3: TGTGCCAGCAGTAGACAACTCTATGGCTACACCTTC.

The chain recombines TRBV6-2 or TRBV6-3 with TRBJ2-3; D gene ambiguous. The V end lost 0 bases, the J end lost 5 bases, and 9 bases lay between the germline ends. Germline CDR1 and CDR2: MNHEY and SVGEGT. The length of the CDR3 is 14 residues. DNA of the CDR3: TGTGCCAGCAGTTACTCCGTGACGGGAGATACGCAGTATTTT. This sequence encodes CASSYSVTGDTQYF.

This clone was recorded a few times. Here the CDR3 reads CASSWGSGARTGELFF. For the CDR3, the DNA is TGTGCCAGCAGCTGGGGGTCAGGGGCACGCACCGGGGAGCTGTTTTTT. V is TRBV7-2 and J is TRBJ2-2, with D possibly matching TRBD1 (6 bases). V was trimmed by 4 bases and J by 4 bases, leaving 16 bases between them. Germline assignment: CDR1 SGHTA and CDR2 FQGNSA. CDR3 size: 16 residues. The full variable domain, completed using reference TRBV7-2 and TRBJ2-2, is GAGVSQSPSNKVTEKGKDVELRCDPISGHTALYWYRQSLGQGLEFLIYFQGNSAPDKSGLPSDRFSAERTGGSVSTLTIQRTQQEDSAVYLCASSWGSGARTGELFFGEGSRLTVL.

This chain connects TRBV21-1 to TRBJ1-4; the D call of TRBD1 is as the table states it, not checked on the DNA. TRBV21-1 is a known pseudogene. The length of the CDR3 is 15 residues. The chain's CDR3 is CASGRDDRAHEKLFF. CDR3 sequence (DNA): TGTGCCAGCGGACGGGATGACAGGGCCCATGAAAAACTGTTTTTT.

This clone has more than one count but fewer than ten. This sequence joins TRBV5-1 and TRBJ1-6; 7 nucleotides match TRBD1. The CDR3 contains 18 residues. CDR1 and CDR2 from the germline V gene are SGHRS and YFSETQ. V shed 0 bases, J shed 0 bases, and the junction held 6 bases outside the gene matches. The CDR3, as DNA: TGCGCCAGCAGCTTGGCCCCAGGGGGGAGCTCCTATAATTCACCCCTCCACTTT. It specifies CASSLAPGGSSYNSPLHF.

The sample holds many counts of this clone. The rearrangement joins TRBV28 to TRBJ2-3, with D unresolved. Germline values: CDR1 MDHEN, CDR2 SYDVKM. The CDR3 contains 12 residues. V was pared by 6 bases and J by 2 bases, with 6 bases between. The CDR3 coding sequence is TGTGCCAGCAGGGAGTACACAGATACGCAGTATTTT. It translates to CASREYTDTQYF. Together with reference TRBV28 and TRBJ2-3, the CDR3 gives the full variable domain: DVKVTQSSRYLVKRTGEKVFLECVQDMDHENMFWYRQDPGLGLRLIYFSYDVKMKEKGDIPEGYSVSREKKERFSLILESASTNQTSMYLCASREYTDTQYFGPGTRLTVL.

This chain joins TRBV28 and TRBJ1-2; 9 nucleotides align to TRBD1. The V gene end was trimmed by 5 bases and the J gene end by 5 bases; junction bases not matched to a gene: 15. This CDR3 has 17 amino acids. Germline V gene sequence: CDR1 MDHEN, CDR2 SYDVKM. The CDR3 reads CASSTTGTGPLGYGYTF. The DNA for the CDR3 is TGTGCCAGCAGTACAACCGGGACAGGGCCCCTGGGTTATGGCTACACCTTC.

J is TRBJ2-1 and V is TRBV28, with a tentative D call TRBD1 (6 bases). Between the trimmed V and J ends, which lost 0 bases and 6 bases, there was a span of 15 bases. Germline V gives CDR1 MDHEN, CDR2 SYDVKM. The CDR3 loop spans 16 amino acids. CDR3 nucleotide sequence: TGTGCCAGCAGTTTATGGGGCAGGGGTGCCCCCAATGAGCAGTTCTTC. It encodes CASSLWGRGAPNEQFF.

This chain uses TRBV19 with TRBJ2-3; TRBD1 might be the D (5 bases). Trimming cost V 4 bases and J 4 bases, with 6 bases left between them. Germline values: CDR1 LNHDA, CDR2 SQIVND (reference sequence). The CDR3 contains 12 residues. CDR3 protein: CASSTRADTQYF. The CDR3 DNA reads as TGTGCCAGTAGTACCAGGGCAGATACGCAGTATTTT.

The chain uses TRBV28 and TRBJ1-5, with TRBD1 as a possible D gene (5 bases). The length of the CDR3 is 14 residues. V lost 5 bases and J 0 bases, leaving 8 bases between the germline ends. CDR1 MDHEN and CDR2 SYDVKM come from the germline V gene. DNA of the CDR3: TGTGCCAGCAGTGGGGGGATTAGCAATCAGCCCCAGCATTTT. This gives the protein CASSGGISNQPQHF.

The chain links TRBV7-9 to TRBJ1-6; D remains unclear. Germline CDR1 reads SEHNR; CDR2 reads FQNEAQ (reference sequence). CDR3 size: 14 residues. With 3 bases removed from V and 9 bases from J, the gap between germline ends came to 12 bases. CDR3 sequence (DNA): TGTGCCAGCAGCTTTGATCTACGAGGTTCACCCCTCCACTTT. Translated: CASSFDLRGSPLHF.